The 6 T cell receptor beta chains presented below share a single source sample, sequenced in a study of T cells in Graves' hyperthyroidism and ophthalmopathy (dated by TCRdb to 2018 to 2020). To prepare the library, multiplex PCR was applied. Sequencing was carried out with an Illumina HiSeq 2000. The TCR beta CDR3 regions were amplified from the RNA transcripts. The first round of RT-PCR for the TCR CDR3 was performed with the HTBI primer set and the Qiagen OneStep RT-PCR kit. TCRdb took the public reads, trimmed them with fastp at Q25, ran MiXCR for clone calling and kept in-frame beta chains. Every CDR3 protein is listed once, alongside the most common genes and DNA of its rows. The sample table shows more than 350,000 distinct CDR3 sequences, and 13% to 15% are seen once. The ten biggest clones cover about 21% of the sample. Sequenced material: blood. Receptors were obtained from a woman aged 55-70 years with Graves' ophthalmopathy.

This clonotype has a count of ten or more. This rearrangement joins TRBV28 to TRBJ2-1; a weak D match, TRBD1 (7 bases). The ends were cut back, 6 bases at V and 2 bases at J, with 17 bases in the middle. CDR1 MDHEN and CDR2 SYDVKM come from the germline V gene. CDR3 size: 16 residues. The CDR3 sequence is CASRTSGGTAYNEQFF. CDR3 DNA sequence: TGTGCCAGCAGAACCTCGGGCGGGACAGCCTACAATGAGCAGTTCTTC.

This clonotype has ten or more counts. The V call is TRBV5-1, the J call TRBJ2-1, with D maybe TRBD2 (5 bases). CDR3 length equals 15 residues. Between the trimmed V and J ends, which lost 3 bases and 5 bases, there was a span of 15 bases. Germline assignment: CDR1 SGHRS and CDR2 YFSETQ. The CDR3 region has the DNA TGCGCCAGCAGCTCCGTGTGGGAGTTCAACAATGAGCAGTTCTTC. Translation: CASSSVWEFNNEQFF.

Only a few counts were recorded for this clonotype. V is TRBV19 and J is TRBJ2-1; D is possibly TRBD2 (5 bases). This CDR3 has 11 amino acids. The V end was cut by 3 bases, the J end by 9 bases, with 6 bases between. Germline values: CDR1 LNHDA, CDR2 SQIVND (reference sequence). CDR3 nucleotide sequence: TGTGCCAGTAGTATCCGGGGTGAGCAGTTCTTC. As protein: CASSIRGEQFF. Full variable domain (rest looked up from reference TRBV19 and TRBJ2-1): DGGITQSPKYLFRKEGQNVTLSCEQNLNHDAMYWYRQDPGQGLRLIYYSQIVNDFQKGDIAEGYSVSREKKESFPLTVTSAQKNPTAFYLCASSIRGEQFFGPGTRLTVL.

Worth noting for this clonotype: Mismatch with germline at one junction end may stem from a read error. V gene TRBV7-7 combines with J gene TRBJ2-5; TRBD1 aligns across 11 bases. The CDR3 runs to 15 residues. The germline CDR1 and CDR2 sequences are SSHAT and FNYEAQ (reference sequence). CDR3 sequence (DNA): TGTGCTAGCAGCTCGGGGACAGGGGGCCAAGAGACCCAGTACTTC. This translates into CASSSGTGGQETQYF. Full variable domain (rest looked up from reference TRBV7-7 and TRBJ2-5): GAGVSQSPRYKVTKRGQDVTLRCDPISSHATLYWYQQALGQGPEFLTYFNYEAQPDKSGLPSDRFSAERPEGSISTLTIQRTEQRDSAMYRCASSSGTGGQETQYFGPGTRLLVL.

Notes on this clonotype: One base away lies a much larger clone, so this may be a sequencing read error. The CDR3 sequence: CASSRRGGDNEQYF. CDR3 nucleotides: TGTGCCAGCAGCCGCAGGGGGGGGGACAATGAGCAGTACTTC. This chain uses TRBV27 with TRBJ2-1; D may correspond to TRBD1 or TRBD2 (7 bases each). The J call is in doubt because the DNA end fits TRBJ2-7 better. CDR3 length: 14 amino acids. Per the germline V gene, CDR1 is MNHEY and CDR2 is SMNVEV (reference sequence).

The V and J genes are TRBV28 and TRBJ1-1, with 7 bases identical to TRBD1. Germline V gene lookup returns CDR1 MDHEN and CDR2 SYDVKM. This CDR3 has 12 amino acids. Losses at the gene ends were 10 bases for V and 4 bases for J; bases not matched to a gene: 6. The CDR3 sequence is CAIQGGITEAFF. The CDR3 bases are TGTGCCATCCAGGGGGGCATCACTGAAGCTTTCTTT.